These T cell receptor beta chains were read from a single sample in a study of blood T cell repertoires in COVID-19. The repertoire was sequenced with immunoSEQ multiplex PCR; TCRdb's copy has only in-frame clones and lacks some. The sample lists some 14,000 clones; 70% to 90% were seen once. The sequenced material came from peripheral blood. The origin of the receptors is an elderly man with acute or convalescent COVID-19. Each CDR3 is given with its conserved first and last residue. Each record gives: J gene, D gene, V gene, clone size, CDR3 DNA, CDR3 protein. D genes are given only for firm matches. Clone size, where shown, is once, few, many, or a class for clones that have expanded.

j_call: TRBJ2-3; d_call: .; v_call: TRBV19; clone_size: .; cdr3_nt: TGTGCCAGTAGTATAGTAGGGGGAAGCACAGATACGCAGTATTTT; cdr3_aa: CASSIVGGSTDTQYF
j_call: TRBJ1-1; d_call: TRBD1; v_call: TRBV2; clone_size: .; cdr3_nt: TGTGCCAGCAGTCGGACAGGGAGCCTGGCTTTCTTT; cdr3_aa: CASSRTGSLAFF
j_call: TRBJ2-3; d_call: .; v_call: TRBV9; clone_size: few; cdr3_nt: TGTGCCAGCAATCCTGGGGACACTAGCACAGATACGCAGTATTTT; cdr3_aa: CASNPGDTSTDTQYF
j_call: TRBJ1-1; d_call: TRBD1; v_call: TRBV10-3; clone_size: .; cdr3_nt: TGTGCCATCAGGCAGGGGACAGCAATGAACACTGAAGCTTTCTTT; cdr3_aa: CAIRQGTAMNTEAFF
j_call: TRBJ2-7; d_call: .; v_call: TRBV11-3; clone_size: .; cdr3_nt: TGTGCCAGCAGCTTCGGCAGGGGATACGAGCAGTACTTC; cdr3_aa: CASSFGRGYEQYF
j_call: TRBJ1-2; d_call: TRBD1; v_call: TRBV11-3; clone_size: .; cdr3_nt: TGTGCCAGCAGCTTTCGGACAGGCAATGGCTACACCTTC; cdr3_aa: CASSFRTGNGYTF
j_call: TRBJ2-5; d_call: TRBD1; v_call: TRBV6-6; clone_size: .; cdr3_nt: TGTGCCAGCAGTTACTCGAGGGGGCAAGGAGAGACCCAGTACTTC; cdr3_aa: CASSYSRGQGETQYF
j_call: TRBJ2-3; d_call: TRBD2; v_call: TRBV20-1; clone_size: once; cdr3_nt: TGCAGTGCTAGTCTTAGCGGGGAAACAGATACGCAGTATTTT; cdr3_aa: CSASLSGETDTQYF
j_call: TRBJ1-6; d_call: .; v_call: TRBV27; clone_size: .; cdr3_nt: TGTGCCAGCAGTTTATCCCCGCCAGACACAGGGCTAAAAAATTCACCCCTCCACTTT; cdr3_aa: CASSLSPPDTGLKNSPLHF
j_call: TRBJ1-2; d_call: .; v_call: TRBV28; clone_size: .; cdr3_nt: TGTGCCAGCAGTCCTGCCGGGGGTGTTATATATGGCTACACCTTC; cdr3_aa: CASSPAGGVIYGYTF
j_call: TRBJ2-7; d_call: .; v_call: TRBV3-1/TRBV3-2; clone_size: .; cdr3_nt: TGTGCCAGCAGCCAAATAGCGGAGTCCGAGCAGTACTTC; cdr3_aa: CASSQIAESEQYF
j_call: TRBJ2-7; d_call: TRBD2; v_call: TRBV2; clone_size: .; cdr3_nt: TGTGCCAGCAGTGAACCTCTAGCGGGCAACTCCTACGAGCAGTACTTC; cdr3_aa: CASSEPLAGNSYEQYF
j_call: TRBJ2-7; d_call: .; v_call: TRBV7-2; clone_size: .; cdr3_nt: TGTGCCAGCAGCAAGGACTCCAAGGCCTACGAGCAGTACTTC; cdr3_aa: CASSKDSKAYEQYF
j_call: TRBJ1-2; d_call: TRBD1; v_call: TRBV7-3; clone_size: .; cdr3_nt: TGTGCCAGCAGCTCAACGGGGACAGGGTATGGCTACACCTTC; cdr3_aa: CASSSTGTGYGYTF
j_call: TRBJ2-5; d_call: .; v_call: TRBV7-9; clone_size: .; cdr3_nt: TGTGCCAGCAGCTTAGAAGTCAGTTACCAAGAGACCCAGTACTTC; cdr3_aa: CASSLEVSYQETQYF
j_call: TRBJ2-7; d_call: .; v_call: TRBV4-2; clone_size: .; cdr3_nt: TGTGCCAGCAGCTTAGCTTGGACCTCCTCGGGGGAGCAGTACTTC; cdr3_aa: CASSLAWTSSGEQYF
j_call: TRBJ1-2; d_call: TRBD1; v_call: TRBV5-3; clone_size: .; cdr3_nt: TGTGCCAGAAGCTTGGGACAGGGGGAGGGTGATGGCTACACCTTC; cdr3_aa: CARSLGQGEGDGYTF
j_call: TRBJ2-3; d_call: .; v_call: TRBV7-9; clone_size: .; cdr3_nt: TGTGCCAGCAGCTTCACACGCACAGATACGCAGTATTTT; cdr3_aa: CASSFTRTDTQYF
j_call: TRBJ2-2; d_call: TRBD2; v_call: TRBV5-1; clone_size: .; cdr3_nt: TGCGCCAGCAGCCCCATAGCGGGGGGAAACACCGGGGAGCTGTTTTTT; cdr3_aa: CASSPIAGGNTGELFF
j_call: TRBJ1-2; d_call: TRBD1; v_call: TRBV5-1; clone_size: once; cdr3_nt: TGCGCCAGCGGAGCCGGGACAGGGGACTATGGCTACACCTTC; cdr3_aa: CASGAGTGDYGYTF
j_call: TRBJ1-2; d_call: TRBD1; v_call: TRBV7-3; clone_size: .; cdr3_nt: TGTGCCAGCAGTCTCCAGGGGGCACATGGCTACACCTTC; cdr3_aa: CASSLQGAHGYTF
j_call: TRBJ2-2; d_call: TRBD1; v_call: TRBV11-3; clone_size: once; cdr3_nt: TGTGCCAGCAGCCCGCGACAGGGGGCGAACACCGGGGAGCTGTTTTTT; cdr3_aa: CASSPRQGANTGELFF
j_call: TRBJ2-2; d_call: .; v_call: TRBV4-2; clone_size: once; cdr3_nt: TGTGCCAGCAGCCAAGTGGCTTCGTTATTATATTCCGGGGAGCTGTTTTTT; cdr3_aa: CASSQVASLLYSGELFF
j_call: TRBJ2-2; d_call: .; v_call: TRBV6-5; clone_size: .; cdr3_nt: TGTGCCAGCAGTTACTCGAGGGGGGGCGGCACCGGGGAGCTGTTTTTT; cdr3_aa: CASSYSRGGGTGELFF
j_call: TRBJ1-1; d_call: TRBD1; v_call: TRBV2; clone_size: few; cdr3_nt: TGTGCCAGCAGTGAATGGACAGGAATGAACACTGAAGCTTTCTTT; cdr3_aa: CASSEWTGMNTEAFF